This TCR beta chain appears in the sequencing data of a study of shared clonotypes between healthy human individuals. Every immunoSEQ plate was one replicate of a subset's evenly spread DNA. Replicate PCRs run on unsorted PBMC used 250 to 300 ng DNA, which was approximately 29,000 T cell genomes. Sequencing was performed with immunoSEQ multiplex PCR; in TCRdb, only in-frame clones are kept and a portion is missing. The sample comprises about 490,000 clones, roughly 80% of which are singletons, and more than 9.5% rests with the top ten. The ends were cut back, 8 bases at V and 4 bases at J, with 17 bases in the middle. This CDR3 spans 13 amino acids. Germline CDR1 is SQVTM and CDR2 is ANQGSEA.

The sample consisted of PBMCs. This clonotype originated in a woman between 40 and 55 years old in good health. Some clones in this sample may be carry-over from other donors' samples. This chain links TRBV29-1 with TRBJ1-1; tentative D call: TRBD1 (6 bases). The CDR3 nucleotides read TGCAGCATTAACTGGGGGGGGGCCACTGAAGCTTTCTTT. Amino acid sequence: CSINWGGATEAFF.